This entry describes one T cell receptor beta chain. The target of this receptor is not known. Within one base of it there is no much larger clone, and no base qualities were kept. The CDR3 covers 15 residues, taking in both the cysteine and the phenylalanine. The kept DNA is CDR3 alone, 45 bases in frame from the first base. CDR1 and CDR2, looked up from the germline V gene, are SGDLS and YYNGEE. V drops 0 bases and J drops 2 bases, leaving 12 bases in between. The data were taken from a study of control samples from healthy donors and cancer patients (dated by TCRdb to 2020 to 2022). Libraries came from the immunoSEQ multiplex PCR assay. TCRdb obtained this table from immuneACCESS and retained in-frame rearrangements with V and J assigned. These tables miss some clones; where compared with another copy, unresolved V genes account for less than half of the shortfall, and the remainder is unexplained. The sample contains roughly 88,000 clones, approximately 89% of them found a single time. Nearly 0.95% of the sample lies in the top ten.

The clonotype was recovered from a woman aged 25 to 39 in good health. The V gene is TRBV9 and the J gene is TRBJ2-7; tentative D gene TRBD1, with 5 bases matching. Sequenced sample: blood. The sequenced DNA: TGTGCCAGCAGCGTAGCGGGCAGGGTACCCTACGAGCAGTACTTC. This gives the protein CASSVAGRVPYEQYF.